One sample yielded the 21 T cell receptor beta chains listed below, sequenced in a study of blood T cell repertoires in COVID-19. Generated by immunoSEQ multiplex PCR, the TCRdb table keeps only in-frame clones and is missing some. Among under 250,000 clones listed, roughly four fifths were seen once. The sequencing sample was made of peripheral blood. These receptors were obtained from a woman in her thirties or forties with acute or convalescent COVID-19.

This clone showed up just once. The CDR3 loop reads CSVAASGGKGDTQYF. The CDR3 DNA is TGCAGCGTTGCGGCTAGCGGGGGGAAAGGGGATACGCAGTATTTT. The chain combines TRBV29-1 with TRBJ2-3, with 11 positions matching TRBD2. CDR1 SQVTM and CDR2 ANQGSEA come from the germline V gene. With V trimmed by 4 bases and J by 6 bases, 9 bases remained unmatched. The CDR3 extends over 15 amino acids.

The chain carries TRBV5-1 and TRBJ2-3, with a possible D match to TRBD2 (6 bases). The length of the CDR3 is 13 residues. Trimming removed 8 bases from V and 0 bases from J, with 10 bases in between. CDR1 is SGHRS and CDR2 is YFSETQ in the germline V gene. The CDR3 loop reads CASAGTSTDTQYF. The CDR3 DNA reads as TGCGCCAGTGCCGGGACTAGCACAGATACGCAGTATTTT. The whole variable domain, filled in from reference TRBV5-1 and TRBJ2-3, reads KAGVTQTPRYLIKTRGQQVTLSCSPISGHRSVSWYQQTPGQGLQFLFEYFSETQRNKGNFPGRFSGRQFSNSRSEMNVSTLELGDSALYLCASAGTSTDTQYFGPGTRLTVL.

The rearrangement joins TRBV5-1 to TRBJ1-2; D may be TRBD1 (5 bases). The CDR3 is made up of 14 amino acids. Germline lookup yields CDR1 SGHRS and CDR2 YFSETQ. Trimming stripped 0 bases from V and 2 bases from J, with 8 bases between. In DNA, the CDR3 is TGCGCCAGCAGCTTGGCGGGGGGGAACTATGGCTACACCTTC. As protein: CASSLAGGNYGYTF.

The CDR3 nucleotides read TGTGCCAGCTCCCCCCACAGGGACTATGGCTACACCTTC. Protein product: CASSPHRDYGYTF. This rearrangement joins TRBV18 to TRBJ1-2, with D perhaps matching TRBD1 (6 bases). The CDR3 has 13 amino acids. Trimming cost V 6 bases and J 3 bases, with 11 bases left between them. Germline CDR1 is KGHSH and CDR2 is LQKENI.

CDR3 protein: CASSLDPGLNGNTIYF. The CDR3 DNA follows: TGTGCCAGCAGCTTAGATCCTGGACTTAATGGAAACACCATATATTTT. The J gene is TRBJ1-3, the V gene TRBV11-2, with D uncertain. The V gene lost 0 bases and the J gene lost 3 bases, with 12 bases spanning the gap. Germline values: CDR1 SGHAT, CDR2 FQNNGV. The CDR3 has 16 amino acids.

This clone occurred many times. The CDR3 region is CAWSVAGTAIRGYTF. CDR3 DNA: TGTGCCTGGAGTGTGGCCGGGACTGCAATTAGGGGCTACACCTTC. This chain connects TRBV30 to TRBJ1-2, with D possibly TRBD1 on 5 matching bases. The V gene lost 0 bases and the J gene lost 8 bases, with 19 bases spanning the gap. The CDR3 is 15 amino acids. CDR1 GTSNPN and CDR2 SVGIG come from the germline V gene (reference sequence).

This clone was detected once. V and J are TRBV2 and TRBJ2-7; D is possibly TRBD1 (5 bases). The germline gives CDR1 SNHLY, CDR2 FYNNEI. This CDR3 has 14 amino acids. Trimming shortened V by 3 bases and J by 7 bases, and 16 bases separated the two germline ends. The chain's CDR3 is CASSDAGLVGEQYF. The DNA of the CDR3 is TGTGCCAGCAGTGACGCAGGGCTAGTGGGGGAGCAGTACTTC. Full variable domain (outside the CDR3, taken from reference TRBV2 and TRBJ2-7): EPEVTQTPSHQVTQMGQEVILRCVPISNHLYFYWYRQILGQKVEFLVSFYNNEISEKSEIFDDQFSVERPDGSNFTLKIRSTKLEDSAMYFCASSDAGLVGEQYFGPGTRLTVT.

The chain is built from TRBV6-6 and TRBJ2-7, with TRBD2 identical over 11 bases. The CDR3 sequence is 15 residues long. V lost 2 bases to trimming and J lost 6 bases; unmatched junction nucleotides: 6. Germline CDR1 is MNHNY and CDR2 is SVGAGI (reference sequence). The CDR3 sequence: CASSYILAGGSEQYF. CDR3 in DNA: TGTGCCAGCAGTTACATCCTAGCGGGAGGTTCCGAGCAGTACTTC.

This sequence joins TRBV6-6 and TRBJ2-3; D possibly corresponds to TRBD2 (5 bases). V lost 6 bases and J 1 base, leaving 5 bases between the germline ends. In germline, CDR1 is MNHNY, CDR2 SVGAGI (reference sequence). The CDR3 runs 12 residues. The CDR3 spells CASREGTDTQYF. CDR3 sequence (DNA): TGTGCCAGCAGGGAGGGCACAGATACGCAGTATTTT.

This rearrangement joins TRBV5-6 to TRBJ2-1; 11 nucleotides agree with TRBD2. Germline V gene data show CDR1 as SGHDT and CDR2 as YYEEEE. The CDR3 runs 15 residues. The V and J ends lost 5 bases and 3 bases, in that order; junction bases with no gene match: 4. In nucleotides, the CDR3 is TGTGCCAGCAGTACCGGGACTAGCGGCTACAATGAGCAGTTCTTC. Protein: CASSTGTSGYNEQFF.

The rearrangement uses TRBV10-3 and TRBJ2-3; a weak D match, TRBD1 (5 bases). The CDR3 runs to 15 residues. Germline CDR1 is ENHRY and CDR2 is SYGVKD. Trimming cost V 4 bases and J 0 bases, with 11 bases left between them. The CDR3 protein is CAISGQMSSTDTQYF. CDR3 DNA sequence: TGTGCCATCAGTGGACAGATGTCTAGCACAGATACGCAGTATTTT.

This chain joins TRBV25-1 and TRBJ2-1; 9 nucleotides line up with TRBD1. Germline V lookup: CDR1 MGHDK, CDR2 SYGVNS. V shed 4 bases and J 9 bases; nucleotides not matched to a gene: 10. The CDR3 is 15 amino acids. In nucleotides, the CDR3 is TGTGCCAGCAGTGCGTGGGACAGGGTGAATGGTGAGCAGTTCTTC. The encoded protein is CASSAWDRVNGEQFF.

The J gene is TRBJ2-6, the V gene TRBV23-1, with TRBD1 matching 9 bases. TRBV23-1 is sorted into the ORF group, with uncertain function. CDR3 size: 18 residues. Unmatched junction bases numbered 11, after V lost 6 bases and J lost 2 bases. In nucleotides, the CDR3 is TGCGCCAGCAGGGCCCCCAGGACAGGGGCTCCTGGGGCCAACGTCCTGACTTTC. It translates to CASRAPRTGAPGANVLTF.

CDR3: CASSPSGDTDTQYF. CDR3 bases: TGTGCCAGCAGCCCTAGCGGAGACACAGATACGCAGTATTTT. The V call is TRBV7-2, the J call TRBJ2-3, with 7 bases that match TRBD2. CDR3 length: 14 amino acids. CDR1 is SGHTA, CDR2 FQGNSA, per germline. V was clipped by 5 bases and J by 2 bases; unmatched bases: 4.

The chain joins TRBV5-8 to TRBJ2-3, with 8 bases that match TRBD2. CDR1 is SGHTS and CDR2 is YDEGEE in the germline V gene. The CDR3 consists of 15 residues. J gave up 6 bases and V 4 bases, and 10 bases lay outside the gene matches. CDR3 protein: CASSESGSNMDTQYF. In DNA form, the CDR3 reads TGTGCCAGCAGCGAAAGCGGGAGTAACATGGATACGCAGTATTTT.

This rearrangement joins TRBV19 to TRBJ1-2, with TRBD1 matching 12 bases. J was trimmed by 4 bases and V by 5 bases; bases with no gene match: 5. This CDR3 region has 15 residues. In germline, CDR1 is LNHDA, CDR2 SQIVND (reference sequence). CDR3 in DNA: TGTGCCAGTAGTCTCGGGACAGGGGGCACCTATGGCTACACCTTC. It encodes CASSLGTGGTYGYTF.

This chain links TRBV10-3 with TRBJ1-1; D is perhaps TRBD1 (5 bases). Trimming stripped 3 bases from V and 5 bases from J, with 10 bases between. Per germline, CDR1 ENHRY and CDR2 SYGVKD. The CDR3 is 13 residues long. CDR3 nucleotide sequence: TGTGCCATCAGTGAAATTGGGGGGACTGAAGCTTTCTTT. Encoded protein: CAISEIGGTEAFF.

V is TRBV19 and J is TRBJ1-1; weak D call: TRBD1 (6 bases). V was pared by 6 bases and J by 11 bases, with 16 bases between. CDR3 length: 12 residues. The V gene's germline CDR1 is LNHDA and CDR2 SQIVND (reference sequence). The DNA of the CDR3 is TGTGCCAGTAGGGGGGCCAAGAAGCGGGCTTTCTTT. Amino acids: CASRGAKKRAFF.

This rearrangement joins TRBV11-2 to TRBJ2-7, with 10 bases that match TRBD2. Germline assignment: CDR1 SGHAT and CDR2 FQNNGV. CDR3 length: 14 residues. With V trimmed by 7 bases and J by 2 bases, 5 bases remained unmatched. The CDR3 DNA reads as TGTGCCAGCACCCCCGGGACTAGCGCCTACGAGCAGTACTTC. It yields the protein CASTPGTSAYEQYF.

The chain combines TRBV5-1 with TRBJ2-7; D is uncertain. V lost 4 bases to trimming and J lost 2 bases, with 13 bases between them. The CDR3 spans 14 residues. Germline values: CDR1 SGHRS, CDR2 YFSETQ. The CDR3 loop reads CASSRTGGPYEQYF. As DNA, the CDR3 is TGCGCCAGCAGCCGCACTGGCGGCCCCTACGAGCAGTACTTC. Based on the CDR3 plus reference TRBV5-1 and TRBJ2-7, the full variable domain is KAGVTQTPRYLIKTRGQQVTLSCSPISGHRSVSWYQQTPGQGLQFLFEYFSETQRNKGNFPGRFSGRQFSNSRSEMNVSTLELGDSALYLCASSRTGGPYEQYFGPGTRLTVT.

The chain links TRBV11-2 to TRBJ2-7; tentatively, D is TRBD1 (6 bases). Germline CDR1 and CDR2: SGHAT and FQNNGV. V lost 4 bases, J lost 5 bases, and 12 bases lay in between. This CDR3 region has 13 residues. Written as DNA, the CDR3 is TGTGCCAGCAGCTCGCGACAGGCCCACGAGCAGTACTTC. Its protein is CASSSRQAHEQYF.